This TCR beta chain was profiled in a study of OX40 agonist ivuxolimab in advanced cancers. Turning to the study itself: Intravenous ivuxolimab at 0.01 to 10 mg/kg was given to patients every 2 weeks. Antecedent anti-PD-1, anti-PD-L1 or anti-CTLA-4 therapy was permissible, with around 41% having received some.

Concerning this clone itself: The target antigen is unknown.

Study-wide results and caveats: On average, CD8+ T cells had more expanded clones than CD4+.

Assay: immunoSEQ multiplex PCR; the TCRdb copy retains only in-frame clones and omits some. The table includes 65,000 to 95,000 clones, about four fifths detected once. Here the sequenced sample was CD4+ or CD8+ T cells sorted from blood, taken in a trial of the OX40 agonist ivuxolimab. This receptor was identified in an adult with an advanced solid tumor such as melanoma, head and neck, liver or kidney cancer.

CDR3 amino acids: CASKPPRDSYGYTF. The CDR3 nucleotides are TGTGCCTCGAAACCCCCGCGGGACAGCTATGGCTACACCTTC. The V call is TRBV10-3, the J call TRBJ1-2; 7 bases match TRBD1. The V and J ends lost 11 bases and 4 bases, in that order; junction bases with no gene match: 13. CDR3 length equals 14 residues. Per the germline V gene, CDR1 is ENHRY and CDR2 is SYGVKD.